The T cell receptor (beta chain) under discussion was sequenced for a study of CD8 T cell repertoires and HIV-1 epitope variants. Across the study: IL-2, IL-7 and IL-15 were added on days 3 and 7 of approximately 10-day cultures.

Sequenced by immunoSEQ multiplex PCR; TCRdb stores in-frame clones only, minus some. The table has approximately 6,000 clones, more than 60% seen once; the top ten hold 40% to 55%. Regarding this clone: No antigen is known for it.

The CDR3 totals 17 residues. Germline assignment: CDR1 LNHDA and CDR2 SQIVND (reference sequence). The V and J ends lost 7 bases and 5 bases respectively, with 23 bases between them. Whole-study findings and limits: Most of the nine antigen-specific clonotypes appeared cross-reactive to autologous or escape variants.

The sequencing input was cultured CD8+ T cells derived from PBMCs. The receptor was isolated from a male donor with HIV. The chain joins TRBV19 to TRBJ2-2, with D perhaps matching TRBD1 or TRBD2 (7 bases each). Here the CDR3 DNA reads TGTGCCAGTAAGGGGGGGGAGACAGGGATTTGGACCGGGGAGCTGTTTTTT. Residues: CASKGGETGIWTGELFF. The variable domain in full, with the rest retrieved from reference TRBV19 and TRBJ2-2, is DGGITQSPKYLFRKEGQNVTLSCEQNLNHDAMYWYRQDPGQGLRLIYYSQIVNDFQKGDIAEGYSVSREKKESFPLTVTSAQKNPTAFYLCASKGGETGIWTGELFFGEGSRLTVL.